This TCR beta chain came from a study of blood T cell repertoires in COVID-19. Study information: PBMCs, B-cell-depleted T cells, or T cells were the source of the cDNA or gDNA that made up the material.

V was clipped by 6 bases and J by 10 bases; unmatched bases: 15. CDR3 length: 18 amino acids. Germline CDR1 is MNHNS and CDR2 is SASEGT. Produced via immunoSEQ multiplex PCR; TCRdb's table is partial and in-frame only. The sample has 200,000 to 250,000 clones; 80% to 85% are singletons. The sequence derives from a woman in her thirties or forties who had recovered from COVID-19. This rearrangement joins TRBV6-1 to TRBJ2-1; 16 bases map to TRBD2. Sequenced material: PBMCs or T cells enriched from blood (not recorded which). CDR3 sequence (DNA): TGTGCCAGCAGAGAATATCCCGGGACTAGCGGGAGGGTCTTAGAGCAGTTCTTC. Residues: CASREYPGTSGRVLEQFF.